This T cell receptor (beta chain) was documented in a study of CD8+CD57+ T cells in acquired aplastic anemia. About the research overall: Yields of DNA that came from sorted CD4+ and CD8+ cells averaged approximately 3.5 ug. Study findings and constraints: Overlapping CD8+ CDR3 repertoires of patients and controls contained some 27 shared sequences. Patients and healthy controls showed no significant CD8+ Simpson's diversity difference.

This clonotype was recorded many times. Its antigen remains unidentified. Researchers used genomic DNA as the template to profile TCR beta VDJ and CDR3. TCRdb called the reads again in MiXCR, with one record for every CDR3 protein. The data contain approximately 380,000 distinct CDR3 sequences, around 72% of them singletons. The CDR3 has 15 residues. The germline gives CDR1 SGHTS, CDR2 YDEGEE. Trimming stripped 6 bases from V and 7 bases from J, with 19 bases between. The chain employs TRBV5-8 and TRBJ1-4; a weak D match, TRBD1 (5 bases). This sequence originates from a human donor in good health, serving as a control. The sequenced material came from sorted CD4+, CD8+, or CD8+CD57+ T cells (not recorded which) from PBMCs. The CDR3 sequence: CASNKGLGSGEKLFF. The CDR3 nucleotides read TGTGCCAGCAATAAGGGGTTGGGTTCTGGTGAAAAACTGTTTTTT.